This T cell receptor beta chain was profiled in a study of vaccination and CD4 T cells after COVID-19. Study context: As their vaccination, participants received two doses of either BNT162b2 or mRNA-1273 vaccine. Sampling post-COVID took place a median around 91 days after diagnosis (range 35 to 161). Spike peptides, overlapping and drawn from SARS-CoV-2, HCoV-NL63, HCoV-OC43 and HCoV-229E, were used to stimulate cells.

This clonotype has only a few counts. Antigen specificity is unknown. Germline CDR1 is MDHEN and CDR2 is SYDVKM. Trimming took off 6 bases at V and 4 bases at J, with 7 bases between the two ends. The CDR3 runs to 11 residues. Once obtained from cultured CD4+ T cells, the DNA was sequenced using the Oncomine TCR Beta short-read assay. Cultures of CD4+ T cells served as the source for extracting genomic DNA. In TCRdb, the PCR reads were re-called with MiXCR into one record per CDR3 protein. The data show about 16,000 distinct CDR3 sequences, 63% seen once. Treatment given: approximately 10-day PBMC culture with coronavirus spike peptide pools or control peptides (ViraFEST assay).

Sequencing was done on a sample of CD4+ T cells from blood, cultured in vitro. The V gene is TRBV28, the J gene TRBJ2-7; no reliable D call. The source of this sequence is a human donor who had recovered from COVID-19. In nucleotides, the CDR3 is TGTGCCAGCAGCTTAAGGTACGAGCAGTACTTC. This encodes CASSLRYEQYF.